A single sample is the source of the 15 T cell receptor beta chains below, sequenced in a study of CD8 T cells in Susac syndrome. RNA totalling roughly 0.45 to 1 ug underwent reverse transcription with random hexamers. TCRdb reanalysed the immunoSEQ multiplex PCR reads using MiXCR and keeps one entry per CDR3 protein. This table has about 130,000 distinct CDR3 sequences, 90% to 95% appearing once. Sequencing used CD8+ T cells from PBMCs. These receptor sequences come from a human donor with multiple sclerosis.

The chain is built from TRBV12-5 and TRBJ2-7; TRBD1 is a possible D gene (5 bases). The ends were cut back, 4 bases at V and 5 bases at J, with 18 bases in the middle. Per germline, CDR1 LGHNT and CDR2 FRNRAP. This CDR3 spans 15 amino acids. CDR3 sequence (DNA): TGTGCTAGTGGTTGGGTGGGGCAGGGTATCGACGAGCAGTACTTC. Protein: CASGWVGQGIDEQYF.

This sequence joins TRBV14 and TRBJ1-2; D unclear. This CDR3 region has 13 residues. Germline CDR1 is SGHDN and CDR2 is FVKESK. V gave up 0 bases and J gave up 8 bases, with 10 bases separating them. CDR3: CASSQEWGAGYTF. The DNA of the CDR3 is TGTGCCAGCAGCCAAGAGTGGGGAGCAGGCTACACCTTC.

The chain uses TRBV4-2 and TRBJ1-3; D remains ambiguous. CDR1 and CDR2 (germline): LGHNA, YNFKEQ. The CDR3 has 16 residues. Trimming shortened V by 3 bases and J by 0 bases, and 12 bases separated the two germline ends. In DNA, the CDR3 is TGTGCCAGCAGCCAGGTTGACGGAGCCTCTGGAAACACCATATATTTT. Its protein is CASSQVDGASGNTIYF.

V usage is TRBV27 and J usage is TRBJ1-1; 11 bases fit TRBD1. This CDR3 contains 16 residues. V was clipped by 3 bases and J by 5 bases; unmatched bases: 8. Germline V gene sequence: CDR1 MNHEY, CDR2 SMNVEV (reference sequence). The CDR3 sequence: CASSFYPGQGVTEAFF. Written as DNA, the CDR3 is TGTGCCAGCAGTTTCTACCCGGGACAGGGGGTGACTGAAGCTTTCTTT.

This CDR3 is CASSQSGLEETQYF. Written as DNA, the CDR3 is TGTGCCAGCAGCCAAAGTGGGCTAGAAGAGACCCAGTACTTC. V usage is TRBV3-1 and J usage is TRBJ2-5, with unresolved D. V lost 2 bases, J lost 3 bases, and 10 bases lay in between. The CDR3 consists of 14 residues. Germline V gene lookup returns CDR1 LGHDT and CDR2 YNNKEL (reference sequence).

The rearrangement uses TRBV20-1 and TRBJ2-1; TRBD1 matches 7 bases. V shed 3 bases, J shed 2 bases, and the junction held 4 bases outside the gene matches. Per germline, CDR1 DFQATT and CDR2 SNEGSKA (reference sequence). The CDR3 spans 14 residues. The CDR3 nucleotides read TGCAGTGCTAGCCGACAGGGAGCCTACAATGAGCAGTTCTTC. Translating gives CSASRQGAYNEQFF.

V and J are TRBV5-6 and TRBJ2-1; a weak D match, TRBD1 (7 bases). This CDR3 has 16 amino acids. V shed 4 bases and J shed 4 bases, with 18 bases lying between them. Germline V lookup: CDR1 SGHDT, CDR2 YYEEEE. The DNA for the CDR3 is TGTGCCAGCAGCAGCTACACAGGGGAGGTTTACAATGAGCAGTTCTTC. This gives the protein CASSSYTGEVYNEQFF.

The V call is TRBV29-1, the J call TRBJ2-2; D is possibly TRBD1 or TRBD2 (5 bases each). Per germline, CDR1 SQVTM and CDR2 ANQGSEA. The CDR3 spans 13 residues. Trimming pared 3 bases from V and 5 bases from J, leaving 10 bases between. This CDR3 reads CSVDGGRTGELFF. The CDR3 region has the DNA TGCAGCGTTGATGGGGGAAGGACCGGGGAGCTGTTTTTT.

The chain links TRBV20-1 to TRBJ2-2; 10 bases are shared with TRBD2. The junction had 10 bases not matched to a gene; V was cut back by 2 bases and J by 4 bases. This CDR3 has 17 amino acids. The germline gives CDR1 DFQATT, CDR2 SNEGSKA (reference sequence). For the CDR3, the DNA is TGCAGTGCTAGAAGTGTGATGGGACTAGCGACCACCGGGGAGCTGTTTTTT. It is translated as CSARSVMGLATTGELFF.

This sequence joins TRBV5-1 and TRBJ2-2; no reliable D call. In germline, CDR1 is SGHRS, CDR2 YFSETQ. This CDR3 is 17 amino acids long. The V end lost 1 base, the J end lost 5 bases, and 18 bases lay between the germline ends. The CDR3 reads CASSLLGRSTDTGELFF. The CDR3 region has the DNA TGCGCCAGCAGCTTGCTCGGTCGGAGTACAGATACCGGGGAGCTGTTTTTT.

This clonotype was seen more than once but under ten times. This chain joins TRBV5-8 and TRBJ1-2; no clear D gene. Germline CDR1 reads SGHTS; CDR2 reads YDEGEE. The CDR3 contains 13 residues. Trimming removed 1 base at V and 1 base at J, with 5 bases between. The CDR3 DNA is TGTGCCAGCAGCTTGCAAAATAACTATGGCTACACCTTC. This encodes CASSLQNNYGYTF. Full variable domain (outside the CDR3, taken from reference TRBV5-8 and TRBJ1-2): EAGVTQSPTHLIKTRGQQATLRCSPISGHTSVYWYQQALGLGLQFLLWYDEGEERNRGNFPPRFSGRQFPNYSSELNVNALELEDSALYLCASSLQNNYGYTFGSGTRLTVV.

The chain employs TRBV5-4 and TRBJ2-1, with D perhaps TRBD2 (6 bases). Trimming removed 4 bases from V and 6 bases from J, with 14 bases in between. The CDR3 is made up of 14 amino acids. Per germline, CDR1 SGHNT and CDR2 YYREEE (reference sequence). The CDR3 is CASSEPGDSNEQFF. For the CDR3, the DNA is TGTGCCAGCAGCGAACCTGGGGACTCCAATGAGCAGTTCTTC.

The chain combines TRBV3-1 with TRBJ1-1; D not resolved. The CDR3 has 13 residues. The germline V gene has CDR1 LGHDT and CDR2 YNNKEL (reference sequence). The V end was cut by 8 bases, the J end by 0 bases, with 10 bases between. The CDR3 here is CASGPLMNTEAFF. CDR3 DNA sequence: TGTGCCAGCGGACCGCTGATGAACACTGAAGCTTTCTTT. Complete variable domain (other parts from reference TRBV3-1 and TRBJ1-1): DTAVSQTPKYLVTQMGNDKSIKCEQNLGHDTMYWYKQDSKKFLKIMFSYNNKELIINETVPNRFSPKSPDKAHLNLHINSLELGDSAVYFCASGPLMNTEAFFGQGTRLTVV.

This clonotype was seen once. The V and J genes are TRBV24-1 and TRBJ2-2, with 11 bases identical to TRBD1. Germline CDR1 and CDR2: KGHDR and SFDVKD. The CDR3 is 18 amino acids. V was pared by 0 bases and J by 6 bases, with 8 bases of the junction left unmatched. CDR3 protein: CATSDLGGDRGFSGELFF. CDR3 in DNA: TGTGCCACCAGTGATTTGGGGGGGGACAGGGGGTTTTCCGGGGAGCTGTTTTTT.

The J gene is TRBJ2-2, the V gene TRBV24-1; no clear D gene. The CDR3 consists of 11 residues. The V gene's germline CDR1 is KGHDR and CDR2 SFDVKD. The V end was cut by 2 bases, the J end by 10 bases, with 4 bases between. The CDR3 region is CATSDYKELFF. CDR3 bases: TGTGCCACCAGTGATTATAAGGAGCTGTTTTTT.